The clone carrying this T cell receptor (beta chain) was observed at least ten times. Its antigen is not known. Each CDR3 protein gets one entry after TCRdb re-called the RT-PCR reads with MiXCR. Of just over 300,000 distinct CDR3 sequences listed, just over 20% are singletons. These data are taken from a study of response to subunit inactivated influenza vaccine. Study results and limitations: The authors put forward the suggestion that each seasonal influenza vaccination may bring in only a limited number of new T cells.

The CDR3 contains 12 residues. Trimming pared 5 bases from V and 2 bases from J, leaving 7 bases between. Germline CDR1 and CDR2: DFQATT and SNEGSKA (reference sequence). The TCR comes from a man aged 50 to 75 who received an inactivated influenza vaccine. Sequences were derived from PBMCs from blood, sampled 21 months after vaccination. The chain links TRBV20-1 to TRBJ1-5; D is uncertain. The CDR3 reads CSAHEGNQPQHF. The CDR3, as DNA: TGCAGTGCTCACGAGGGCAATCAGCCCCAGCATTTT.